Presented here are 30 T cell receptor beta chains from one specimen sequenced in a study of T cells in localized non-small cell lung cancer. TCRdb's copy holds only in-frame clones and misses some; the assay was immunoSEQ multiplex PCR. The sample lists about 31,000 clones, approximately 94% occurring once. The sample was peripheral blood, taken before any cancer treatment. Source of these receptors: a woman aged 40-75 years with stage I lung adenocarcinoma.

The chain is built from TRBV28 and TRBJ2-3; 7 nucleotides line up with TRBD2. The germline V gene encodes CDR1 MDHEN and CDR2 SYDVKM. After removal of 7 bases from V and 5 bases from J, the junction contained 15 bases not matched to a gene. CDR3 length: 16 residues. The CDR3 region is CASNYVGRGEGDTQYF. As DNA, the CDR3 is TGTGCCAGCAACTACGTAGGTCGGGGGGAGGGAGATACGCAGTATTTT.

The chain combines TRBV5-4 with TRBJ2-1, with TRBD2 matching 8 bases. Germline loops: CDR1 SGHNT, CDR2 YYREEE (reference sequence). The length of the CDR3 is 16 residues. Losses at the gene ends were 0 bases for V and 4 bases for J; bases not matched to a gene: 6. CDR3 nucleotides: TGTGCCAGCAGCTTGGCCGGGTCGGGGGGGTACAATGAGCAGTTCTTC. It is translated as CASSLAGSGGYNEQFF.

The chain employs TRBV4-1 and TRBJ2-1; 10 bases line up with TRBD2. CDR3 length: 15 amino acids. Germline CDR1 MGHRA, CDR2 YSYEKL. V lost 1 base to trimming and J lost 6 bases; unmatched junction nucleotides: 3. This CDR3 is CASSQASGSFNEQFF. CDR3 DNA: TGCGCCAGCAGCCAAGCTAGCGGGAGTTTCAATGAGCAGTTCTTC.

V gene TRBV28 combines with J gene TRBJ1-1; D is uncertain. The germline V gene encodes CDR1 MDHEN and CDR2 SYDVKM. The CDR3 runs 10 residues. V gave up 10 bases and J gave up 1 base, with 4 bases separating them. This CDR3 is CATRNTEAFF. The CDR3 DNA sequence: TGTGCCACCCGGAACACTGAAGCTTTCTTT.

CDR3 coding DNA: TGTGCCAGCAGTGACGAGTCAGGCACTGAAGCTTTCTTT. Protein: CASSDESGTEAFF. The chain links TRBV6-4 to TRBJ1-1; D not certain. Germline CDR1 MRHNA, CDR2 SNTAGT. Trimming removed 2 bases at V and 4 bases at J, with 8 bases between. The CDR3 extends over 13 amino acids.

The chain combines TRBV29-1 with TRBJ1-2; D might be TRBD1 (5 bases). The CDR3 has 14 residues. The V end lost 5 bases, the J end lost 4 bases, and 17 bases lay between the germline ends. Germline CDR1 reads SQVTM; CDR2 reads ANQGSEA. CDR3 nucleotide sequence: TGCAGCGTTCCCTTGGCCGGGGCAACCTATGGCTACACCTTC. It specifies CSVPLAGATYGYTF.

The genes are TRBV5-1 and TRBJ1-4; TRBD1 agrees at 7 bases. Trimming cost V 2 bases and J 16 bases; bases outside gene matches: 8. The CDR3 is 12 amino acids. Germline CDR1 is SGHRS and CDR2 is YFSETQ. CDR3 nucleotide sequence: TGCGCCAGCAGCTTATCGGGACAGCGCTGGTTTTTT. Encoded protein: CASSLSGQRWFF. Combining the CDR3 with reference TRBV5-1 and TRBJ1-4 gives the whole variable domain KAGVTQTPRYLIKTRGQQVTLSCSPISGHRSVSWYQQTPGQGLQFLFEYFSETQRNKGNFPGRFSGRQFSNSRSEMNVSTLELGDSALYLCASSLSGQRWFFGSGTQLSVL.

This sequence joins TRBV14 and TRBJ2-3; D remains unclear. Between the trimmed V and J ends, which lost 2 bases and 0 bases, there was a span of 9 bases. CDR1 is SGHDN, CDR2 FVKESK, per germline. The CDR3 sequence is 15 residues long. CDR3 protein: CASSQLRLSTDTQYF. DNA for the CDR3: TGTGCCAGCAGCCAACTTCGCCTTAGCACAGATACGCAGTATTTT.

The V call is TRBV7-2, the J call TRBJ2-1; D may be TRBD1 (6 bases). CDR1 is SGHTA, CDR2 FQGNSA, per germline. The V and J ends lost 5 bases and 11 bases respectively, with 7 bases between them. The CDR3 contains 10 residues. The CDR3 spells CASSGGQQFF. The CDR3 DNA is TGTGCCAGCAGCGGGGGCCAGCAGTTCTTC.

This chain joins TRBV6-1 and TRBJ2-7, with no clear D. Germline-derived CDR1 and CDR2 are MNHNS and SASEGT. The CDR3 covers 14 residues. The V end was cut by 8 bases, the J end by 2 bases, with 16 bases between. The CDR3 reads CASLWAGPPYEQYF. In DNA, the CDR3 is TGTGCCAGCCTTTGGGCAGGTCCCCCCTACGAGCAGTACTTC.

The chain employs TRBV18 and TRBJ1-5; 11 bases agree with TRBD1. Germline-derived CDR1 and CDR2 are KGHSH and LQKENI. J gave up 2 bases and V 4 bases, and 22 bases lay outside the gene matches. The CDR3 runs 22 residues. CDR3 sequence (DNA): TGTGCCAGCTCACAAGGGGAGAGGAGCGGACAGGGGGCATTGGTTGGCAATCAGCCCCAGCATTTT. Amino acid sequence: CASSQGERSGQGALVGNQPQHF.

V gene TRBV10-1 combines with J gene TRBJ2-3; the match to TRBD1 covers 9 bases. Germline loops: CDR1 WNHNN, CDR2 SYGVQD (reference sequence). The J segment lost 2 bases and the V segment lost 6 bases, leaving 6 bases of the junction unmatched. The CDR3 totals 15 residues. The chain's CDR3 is CASSPGQGYTDTQYF. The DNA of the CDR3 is TGCGCCAGCAGCCCTGGACAGGGGTACACAGATACGCAGTATTTT.

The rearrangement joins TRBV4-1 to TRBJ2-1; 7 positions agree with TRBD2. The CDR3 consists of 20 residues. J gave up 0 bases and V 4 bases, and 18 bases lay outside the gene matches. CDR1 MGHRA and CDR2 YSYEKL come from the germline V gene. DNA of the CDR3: TGCGCCAGCAGCCGCACAAGACTGGACTACGGGGGGAACTCCTACAATGAGCAGTTCTTC. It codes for CASSRTRLDYGGNSYNEQFF.

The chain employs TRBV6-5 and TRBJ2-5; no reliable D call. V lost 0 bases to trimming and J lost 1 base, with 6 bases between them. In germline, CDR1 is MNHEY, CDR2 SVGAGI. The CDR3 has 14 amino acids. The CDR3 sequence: CASSYSGIQETQYF. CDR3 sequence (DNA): TGTGCCAGCAGTTACTCGGGCATCCAAGAGACCCAGTACTTC.

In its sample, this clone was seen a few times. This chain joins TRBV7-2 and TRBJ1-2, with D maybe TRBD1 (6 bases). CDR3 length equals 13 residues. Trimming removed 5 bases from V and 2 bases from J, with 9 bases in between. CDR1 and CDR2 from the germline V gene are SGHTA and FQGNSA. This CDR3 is CASSRTVNYGYTF. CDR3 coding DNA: TGTGCCAGCAGCCGGACAGTAAACTATGGCTACACCTTC.

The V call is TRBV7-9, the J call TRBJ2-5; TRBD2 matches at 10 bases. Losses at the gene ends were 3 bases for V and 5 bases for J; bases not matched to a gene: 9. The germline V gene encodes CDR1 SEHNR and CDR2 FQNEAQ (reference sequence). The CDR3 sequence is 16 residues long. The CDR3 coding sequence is TGTGCCAGCAGCTTCCTAGCGGGGGCCCGACCGGAGACCCAGTACTTC. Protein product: CASSFLAGARPETQYF.

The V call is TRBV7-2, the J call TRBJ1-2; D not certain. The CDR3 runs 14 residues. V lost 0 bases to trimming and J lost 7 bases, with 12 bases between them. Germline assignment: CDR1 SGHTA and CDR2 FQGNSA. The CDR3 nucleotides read TGTGCCAGCAGCTTAGCCTCGAGAGAAAGTGGCTACACCTTC. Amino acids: CASSLASRESGYTF.

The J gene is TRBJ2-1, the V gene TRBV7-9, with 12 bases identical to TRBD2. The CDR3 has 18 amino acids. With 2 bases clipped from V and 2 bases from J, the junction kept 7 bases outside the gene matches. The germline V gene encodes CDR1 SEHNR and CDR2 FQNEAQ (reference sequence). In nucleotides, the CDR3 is TGTGCCAGCAGCTTACCCGTTCGACTAGCGGGAGCCTACAATGAGCAGTTCTTC. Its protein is CASSLPVRLAGAYNEQFF.

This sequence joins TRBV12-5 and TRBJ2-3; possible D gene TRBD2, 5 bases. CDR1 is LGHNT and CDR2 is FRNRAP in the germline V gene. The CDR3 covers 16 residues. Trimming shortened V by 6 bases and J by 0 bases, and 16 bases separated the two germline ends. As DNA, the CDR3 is TGTGCTAGTGGACGAGTCACTAGTACTAGCACAGATACGCAGTATTTT. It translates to CASGRVTSTSTDTQYF.

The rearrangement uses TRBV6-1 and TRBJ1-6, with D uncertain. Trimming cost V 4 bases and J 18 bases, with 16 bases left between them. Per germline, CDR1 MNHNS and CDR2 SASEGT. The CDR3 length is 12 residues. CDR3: CASSGLAVLAHF. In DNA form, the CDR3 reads TGTGCCAGCAGTGGTCTCGCGGTCTTAGCCCACTTT.

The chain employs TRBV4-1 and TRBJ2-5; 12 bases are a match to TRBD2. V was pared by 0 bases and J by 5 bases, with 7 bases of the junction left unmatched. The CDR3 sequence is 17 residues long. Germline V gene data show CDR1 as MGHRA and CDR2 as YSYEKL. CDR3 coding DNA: TGCGCCAGCAGCCAAGATAAACTAGCGGGAGGTGGCGAGACCCAGTACTTC. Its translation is CASSQDKLAGGGETQYF.

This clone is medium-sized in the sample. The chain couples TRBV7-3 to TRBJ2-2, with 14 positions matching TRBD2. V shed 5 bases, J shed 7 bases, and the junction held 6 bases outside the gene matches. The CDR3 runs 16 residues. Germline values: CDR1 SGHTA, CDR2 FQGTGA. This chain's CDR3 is CASSTGLAGVGGELFF. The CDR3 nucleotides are TGTGCCAGCAGCACGGGACTAGCGGGAGTAGGCGGGGAGCTGTTTTTT.

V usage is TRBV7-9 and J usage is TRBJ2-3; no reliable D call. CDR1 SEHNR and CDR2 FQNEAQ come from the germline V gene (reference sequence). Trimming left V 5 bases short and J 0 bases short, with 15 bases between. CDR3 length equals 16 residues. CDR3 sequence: CASSPRGTSSTDTQYF. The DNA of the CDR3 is TGTGCCAGCAGCCCCCGAGGTACGTCTAGCACAGATACGCAGTATTTT.

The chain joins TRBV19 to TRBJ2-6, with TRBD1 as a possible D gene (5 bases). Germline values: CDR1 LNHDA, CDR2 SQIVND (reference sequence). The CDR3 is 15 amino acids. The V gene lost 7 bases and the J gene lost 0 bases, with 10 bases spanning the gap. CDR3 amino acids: CASMQGSSGANVLTF. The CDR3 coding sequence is TGTGCCAGTATGCAGGGCAGCTCTGGGGCCAACGTCCTGACTTTC.

The CDR3 nucleotides are TGTGCCAGCAGCTTGGGCAGACAGGCTGGTGCTGGCAGTGAAAAACTGTTTTTT. This sequence encodes CASSLGRQAGAGSEKLFF. J is TRBJ1-4 and V is TRBV7-2, with D possibly being TRBD1 (6 bases). Trimming took 3 bases from V and 7 from J, leaving 24 bases between them. CDR1 and CDR2 (germline): SGHTA, FQGNSA. The length of the CDR3 is 18 residues.

CDR3 sequence: CATKRDPGGYTF. The CDR3 DNA follows: TGTGCCACCAAGAGGGACCCCGGTGGCTACACCTTC. V gene TRBV6-6 combines with J gene TRBJ1-2, with a possible D match to TRBD1 (5 bases). Germline loops: CDR1 MNHNY, CDR2 SVGAGI (reference sequence). Trimming cost V 10 bases and J 7 bases, with 16 bases left between them. The CDR3 sequence is 12 residues long.

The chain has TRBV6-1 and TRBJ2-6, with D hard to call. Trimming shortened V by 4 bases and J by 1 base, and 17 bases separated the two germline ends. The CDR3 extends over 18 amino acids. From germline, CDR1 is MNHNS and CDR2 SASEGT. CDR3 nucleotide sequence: TGTGCCAGCAGTGCTCCGGGCCTATTAGGTTCTGGGGCCAACGTCCTGACTTTC. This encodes CASSAPGLLGSGANVLTF.

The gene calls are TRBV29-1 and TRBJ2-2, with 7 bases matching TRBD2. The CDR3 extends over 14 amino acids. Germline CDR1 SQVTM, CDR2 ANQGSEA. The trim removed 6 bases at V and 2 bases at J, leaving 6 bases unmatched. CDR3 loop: CSVAGDYNTGELFF. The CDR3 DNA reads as TGCAGCGTGGCGGGGGACTACAACACCGGGGAGCTGTTTTTT.

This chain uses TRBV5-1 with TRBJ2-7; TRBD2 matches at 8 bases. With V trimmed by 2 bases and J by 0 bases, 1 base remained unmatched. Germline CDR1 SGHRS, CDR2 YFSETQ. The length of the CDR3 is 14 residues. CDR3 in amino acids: CASSLSGGSYEQYF. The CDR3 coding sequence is TGCGCCAGCAGCTTAAGCGGGGGCTCCTACGAGCAGTACTTC.

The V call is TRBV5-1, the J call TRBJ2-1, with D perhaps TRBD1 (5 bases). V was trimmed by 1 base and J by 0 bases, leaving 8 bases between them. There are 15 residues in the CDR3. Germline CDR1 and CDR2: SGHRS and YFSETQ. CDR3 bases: TGCGCCAGCAGCTTGTTAGGGGCCTCCTACAATGAGCAGTTCTTC. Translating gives CASSLLGASYNEQFF.